The clone carrying this T cell receptor (beta chain) has only one observation. Its target is not known. V was pared by 7 bases and J by 6 bases, with 13 bases between. Germline V gene lookup returns CDR1 SNHLY and CDR2 FYNNEI. The CDR3 runs to 12 residues. The data are from a study of cytomegalovirus exposure and HLA in healthy donors. Study observations and caveats: A later analysis reportedly found fewer N-insertions in an Asian-associated ancestry cluster than the approximately 670-donor mean. Among CMV-associated TCR beta chains, most appeared HLA-restricted in a later analysis. Indistinguishability led to the exclusion of some V segments, TRBV6-2 and TRBV6-3 included. Later on, a genetic analysis was performed. It linked a missense variant in DCLRE1C with V- and J-gene trimming of TCR beta.

The PCR used 60 Vbeta and 13 Jbeta primers. Only in-frame clones appear in the TCRdb table, and some are missing; sequencing was by immunoSEQ multiplex PCR. The sample contains 130,000 to 150,000 clones, over 75% of which appear only once. The sequenced sample consisted of PBMCs. This clonotype was obtained from a male donor in good health and CMV-seronegative. The chain is built from TRBV2 and TRBJ2-7; D is possibly TRBD1 (6 bases). The CDR3, as DNA: TGTGCCAGCAAAGGGGAAGGGGGCGAGCAGTACTTC. It specifies CASKGEGGEQYF.